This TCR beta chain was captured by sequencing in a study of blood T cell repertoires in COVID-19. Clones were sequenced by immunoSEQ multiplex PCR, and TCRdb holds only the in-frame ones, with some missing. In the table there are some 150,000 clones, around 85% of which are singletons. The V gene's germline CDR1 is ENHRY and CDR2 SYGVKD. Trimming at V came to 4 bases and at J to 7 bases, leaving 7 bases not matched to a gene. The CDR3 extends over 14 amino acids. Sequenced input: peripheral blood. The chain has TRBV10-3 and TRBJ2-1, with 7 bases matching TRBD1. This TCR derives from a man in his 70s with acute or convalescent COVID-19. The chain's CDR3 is CAISGDRDGNEQFF. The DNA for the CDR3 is TGTGCCATCAGTGGAGACAGGGACGGAAATGAGCAGTTCTTC.